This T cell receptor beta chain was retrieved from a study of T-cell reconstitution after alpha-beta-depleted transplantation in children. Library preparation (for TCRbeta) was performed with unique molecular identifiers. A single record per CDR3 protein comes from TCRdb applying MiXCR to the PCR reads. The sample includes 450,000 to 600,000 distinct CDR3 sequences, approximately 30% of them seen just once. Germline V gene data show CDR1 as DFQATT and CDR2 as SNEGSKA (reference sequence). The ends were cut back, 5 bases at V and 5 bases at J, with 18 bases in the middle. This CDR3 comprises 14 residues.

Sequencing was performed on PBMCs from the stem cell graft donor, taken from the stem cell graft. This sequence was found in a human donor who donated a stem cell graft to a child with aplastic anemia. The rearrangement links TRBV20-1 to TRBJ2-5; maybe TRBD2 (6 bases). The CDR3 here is CSAPDSGSRETQYF. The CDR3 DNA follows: TGCAGTGCTCCAGACTCCGGGAGCCGGGAGACCCAGTACTTC.